A selection of T cell receptor beta chains follows, all from one sample in a study of T cells after yellow fever vaccination. TCRdb recomputed calls from the 5' RACE reads with MiXCR, one row per CDR3 protein. The repertoire holds some 560,000 distinct CDR3 sequences, with around a sixth as singletons. The material sequenced was PBMCs, taken more than 4 days after the first yellow fever vaccination. These receptors were taken from a young man who received the YFV17D yellow fever vaccine. Each CDR3 is given with its conserved first and last residue. Fields, in order: D gene, CDR3 length, J gene, clone size, V gene, CDR3 protein, CDR3 DNA. The D gene is left open where the match is weak. Size is stated for part of the rows, as once, few or many counts, or as a class when the clone is expanded.

. | 14 | TRBJ2-3 | few | TRBV6-1 | CASRRAAGTDTQYF | TGTGCCAGCCGGCGGGCGGCCGGCACAGATACGCAGTATTTT
. | 18 | TRBJ2-3 | . | TRBV6-1 | CASRWLGGRVSRTDTQYF | TGTGCCAGCAGGTGGCTCGGGGGAAGGGTATCTCGCACAGATACGCAGTATTTT
TRBD1 | 15 | TRBJ1-1 | few | TRBV20-1 | CSAREGASMNTEAFF | TGCAGTGCTAGGGAGGGGGCCAGCATGAACACTGAAGCTTTCTTT
. | 12 | TRBJ2-5 | few | TRBV19 | CASSKYQETQYF | TGTGCCAGCTCAAAGTACCAAGAGACCCAGTACTTC
. | 18 | TRBJ2-3 | few | TRBV6-5 | CASSYIGQAIKITDTQYF | TGTGCCAGCAGTTACATTGGGCAGGCCATAAAAATCACAGATACGCAGTATTTT
. | 14 | TRBJ2-7 | . | TRBV4-3 | CASSQALSLAEQYF | TGCGCCAGCAGCCAAGCCTTGTCCCTGGCCGAGCAGTACTTC
. | 15 | TRBJ2-1 | many | TRBV5-5 | CASSATPNPYNEQFF | TGTGCCAGCAGCGCGACACCTAATCCCTACAATGAGCAGTTCTTC
. | 13 | TRBJ1-2 | . | TRBV6-5 | CASSYWQDYGYTF | TGTGCCAGCAGTTACTGGCAGGACTATGGCTACACCTTC
. | 15 | TRBJ2-3 | . | TRBV27 | CASSPGISSTDTQYF | TGTGCCAGCAGTCCGGGGATTTCTAGCACAGATACGCAGTATTTT
TRBD2 | 15 | TRBJ2-5 | . | TRBV20-1 | CSAPPGGVLVETQYF | TGCAGTGCTCCCCCGGGAGGGGTATTAGTGGAGACCCAGTACTTC
TRBD1 | 15 | TRBJ1-5 | . | TRBV6-5 | CASSSRQGGNQPQHF | TGTGCCAGCAGTTCTCGACAGGGGGGCAATCAGCCCCAGCATTTT
. | 15 | TRBJ2-2 | . | TRBV5-8 | CASSLGARYTGELFF | TGTGCCAGCAGCTTGGGGGCGCGATACACCGGGGAGCTGTTTTTT
TRBD1 | 13 | TRBJ2-3 | . | TRBV11-2 | CASSWINRGTQYF | TGTGCCAGCAGCTGGATTAACAGGGGTACGCAGTATTTT
TRBD1 | 15 | TRBJ2-3 | few | TRBV5-4 | CASSLGQGAQWSQYF | TGTGCCAGCAGCTTAGGACAGGGGGCCCAGTGGTCGCAGTATTTT
. | 13 | TRBJ2-5 | few | TRBV29-1 | CSVEDHYQETQYF | TGCAGCGTTGAAGACCACTACCAAGAGACCCAGTACTTC
. | 16 | TRBJ2-7 | once | TRBV7-2 | CASNYPARWGSDEQYF | TGTGCCAGCAACTACCCCGCCCGATGGGGGTCGGACGAGCAGTACTTC
. | 15 | TRBJ1-1 | few | TRBV18 | CASSPRTGAKTEAFF | TGTGCCAGCTCACCACGGACGGGGGCAAAAACTGAAGCTTTCTTT